This entry features one TCR beta chain sequence. The clone's antigen remains unknown. Nothing much larger sits one base from this clone, and base qualities are not available. Taken from the germline V gene, the CDR1 and CDR2 loops are KGHSH and LQKENI. Germline trimming amounts to 3 bases on V and 4 bases on J, with 6 as the count of junction bases outside the gene matches. Counted from cysteine to phenylalanine, this CDR3 has 15 amino acids. Only CDR3 DNA remains: 45 bases, in frame from the first base. Libraries were prepared through multiplex PCR. The sequencer was an Illumina HiSeq 4000. To build TCR beta libraries, CDR3 regions were amplified by Arm-PCR using iRepertoire HTBI primers. Gel purification was performed on PCR products prior to sequencing. The source study handled its data this way. Gene usage analysis of CDR3 amino acid clonotypes relied on the 55 to 80 TRBV and 15 or so TRBJ segments identified across samples. COPE and FqMerger were used to merge filtered high-quality paired reads into contigs. BLAST was used to align contigs to IMGT TRBV, TRBD and TRBJ reference genes, with CDR3 defined following IMGT. Highly expanded clones were defined as clonotypes with a frequency above 0.1%. Shannon entropy was used to measure repertoire diversity, and the Gini coefficient was used to measure V-J evenness. A clonotype was considered public if more than one individual shared it. The public reads were run again by TCRdb, first through fastp at Q25 and then through MiXCR, and only productive beta chains were kept. Records with the same CDR3 protein are collapsed into one entry carrying the most frequent genes and DNA. The V and J calls were determined by TCRdb, not by the authors. For this sample there are around 330,000 distinct CDR3 sequences; over 15% appear just once. Jointly, the top ten make up around 36% of the sample.

This sample was included in a study of regulatory T cells in long-lasting Graves disease (dated by TCRdb to 2020 to 2022). Study-wide context: In the newly diagnosed Graves' disease group, patients had been taking antithyroid drugs for less than 3 months. Persistent Graves' disease patients were compared with newly diagnosed Graves' disease patients by peripheral blood TCR sequencing and RNA sequencing. The study was conducted in China and was registered as a clinical trial. A total of around 35 samples underwent TCR sequencing, from about 13 patients with persistent Graves' disease and some 20 patients with newly diagnosed Graves' disease. Overall study outcomes, separate from this receptor: TRBV28, TRBJ1-2 and TRBJ2-5 were preferentially used in persistent disease, while TRBV20-1 and TRBJ2-1 were favored in newly diagnosed disease. Only the TCR beta chain was sequenced and analyzed. The authors acknowledged the small sample size as a limitation that may reduce accuracy. Compared with newly diagnosed patients, patients with persistent Graves' disease had lower TCR Shannon entropy and fewer highly expanded clones, which suggests clonal expansion. A larger number of public clonotypes was shared among persistent patients (approximately 2,500) than among newly diagnosed patients (roughly 1,000). Because the primary lesion, thyroid tissue, could not be accessed, the study looked at peripheral blood alone.

The time point label corresponds to: newly diagnosed GD, antithyroid drugs for less than 3 months. RNA was extracted from PBMCs in TRIzol for both TCR sequencing and RNA sequencing. The diagnosis of Graves' disease was made according to American Thyroid Association guidelines. Recruitment of patients was carried out at an endocrinology department in Xi'an, China. Each patient gave 7.5 to 10 milliliters of peripheral blood, collected in an EDTA anticoagulant tube. Ficoll Paque Plus density gradient separation was used to isolate PBMCs, and no additional T cell sorting was done. RNA quality was checked with an Agilent 2100 Bioanalyzer and agarose gel, and concentration with a NanoDrop 2000.

The sequences come from peripheral blood mononuclear cells (PBMCs), collected at new diagnosis, from a patient treated with antithyroid drugs. This sequence was found in a female donor with Graves disease. The sequence is built from TRBV18 and TRBJ1-2; 9 central nucleotides agree with TRBD1. The CDR3 amino acid sequence is: CASSPRTGEGYGYTF. The DNA is TGTGCCAGCTCACCCCGGACAGGGGAAGGCTATGGCTACACCTTC.